This T cell receptor (beta chain) is from a study of shared clonotypes between healthy human individuals. Study summary: The plates for each donor numbered three CD4 naive, three CD4 memory, two CD8 naive and one CD8 memory.

Running of the assay took place at deep level. Clones were sequenced by immunoSEQ multiplex PCR, and TCRdb holds only the in-frame ones, with some missing. In the table there are about 600,000 clones, roughly 98% of which are singletons. The CDR3 is made up of 12 amino acids. The V segment lost 10 bases and the J segment 5 bases; nucleotides outside the gene matches: 3. The germline CDR1 and CDR2 sequences are ENHRY and SYGVKD. As defined, naive CD8 cells were CD45RO-negative and positively selected for CCR7, with terminally differentiated effector memory CD45RA+ cells excluded. Donors were healthy HIV-negative adults without recent acute infections or vaccinations. In regard to this clone: Its matching antigen is unknown.

Findings and caveats of the study: What naive subsets generally showed was a larger estimated richness than memory subsets showed.

This receptor was identified in a man aged 25-45 years in good health. The source material was naive CD8+ T cells sorted from blood. J is TRBJ1-4 and V is TRBV10-3, with 8 bases fitting TRBD1. The CDR3 nucleotides are TGTGCCACCCGACAGGGGAATGAAAAACTGTTTTTT. Its translation is CATRQGNEKLFF.